Here is one T cell receptor beta chain with its context. A clone one base away is much larger, so this may be a read error. The sample belongs to a study of shared clonotypes between healthy human individuals. The CDR3 contains 12 residues. Trimming removed 1 base at V and 3 bases at J, with 4 bases between. CDR1 and CDR2 (germline): SEHNR, FQNEAQ (reference sequence). Sequencing was performed with immunoSEQ multiplex PCR; in TCRdb, only in-frame clones are kept and a portion is missing. This sample carries approximately 110,000 clones, around 73% of them seen once, and the ten largest clones take just under 25%.

V gene TRBV7-9 combines with J gene TRBJ2-7; D unresolved. The clonotype originates from a woman aged 30 to 39 in good health. Sequenced: memory CD8+ T cells sorted from blood. Noted subset: CD45RO+ cells pooled with CCR7-negative TemRA cells. The CDR3 DNA sequence: TGTGCCAGCAGCTTAGGGGACTACGAGCAGTACTTC. Translating gives CASSLGDYEQYF.